This T cell receptor (beta chain) was recorded in a study of blood T cell repertoires in COVID-19. The repertoire was sequenced with immunoSEQ multiplex PCR; TCRdb's copy has only in-frame clones and lacks some. The profile covers roughly 180,000 clones, with 70% to 90% appearing a single time and under 3% taken by the ten largest. The V gene lost 5 bases and the J gene lost 0 bases, with 17 bases spanning the gap. The germline gives CDR1 SGHVS, CDR2 FQNEAQ. CDR3 length: 16 residues. This clone was recorded a few times. This TCR came from a woman in her 30s with active or convalescent COVID-19. Material for sequencing was peripheral blood. The J gene is TRBJ2-7, the V gene TRBV7-8; D may be TRBD2 (6 bases). CDR3: CASSPEGWRGSYEQYF. In DNA, the CDR3 is TGTGCCAGCAGCCCCGAGGGGTGGCGGGGCTCCTACGAGCAGTACTTC.